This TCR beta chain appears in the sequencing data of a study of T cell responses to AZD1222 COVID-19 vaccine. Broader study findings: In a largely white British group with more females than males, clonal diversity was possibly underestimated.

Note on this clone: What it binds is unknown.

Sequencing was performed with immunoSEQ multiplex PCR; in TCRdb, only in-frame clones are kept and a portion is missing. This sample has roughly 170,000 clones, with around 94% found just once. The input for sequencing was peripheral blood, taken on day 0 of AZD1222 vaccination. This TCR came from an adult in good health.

The CDR3 here is CASSPRVLGAFF. DNA of the CDR3: TGTGCCAGCAGTCCCCGGGTGTTGGGAGCTTTCTTT. The chain combines TRBV12-3 or TRBV12-4 with TRBJ1-1; no definite D call. V was cut by 5 bases and J by 10 bases, with 14 bases left in between. The CDR3 totals 12 residues.